This T cell receptor (beta chain) was recovered during a study of cytomegalovirus exposure and HLA in healthy donors. The wider study: Unique TCRs numbering around 80 million, obtained from HLA-typed donors, made up an early data release.

The primer mix had 60 Vbeta and 13 Jbeta primers. This table comes from immunoSEQ multiplex PCR, and its TCRdb copy is limited to in-frame clones, with some not included. This table lists roughly 190,000 clones. CDR3 length: 14 amino acids. The germline CDR1 and CDR2 sequences are MNHEY and SMNVEV (reference sequence). V gave up 3 bases and J gave up 4 bases, with 10 bases separating them. Details on this clone: Its antigen is not identified.

Overall study findings and caveats: Later work associated fewer than 20,000 TCR beta sequences with HLA alleles at 0.05 false discovery rate. Some segments of the V type, notably TRBV6-2 and TRBV6-3, were excluded as indistinguishable.

Donors consisted of healthy bone marrow donors. Sequencing input: PBMCs. The chain links TRBV27 to TRBJ1-5; the D gene is possibly TRBD1 (5 bases). The clonotype originates from a man aged 25 to 45 in good health and CMV-seronegative. The CDR3 is CASSFGGVNQPQHF. CDR3 sequence (DNA): TGTGCCAGCAGTTTTGGAGGGGTGAATCAGCCCCAGCATTTT.